Sequencing of this TCR beta chain was carried out in a study of siplizumab effects on memory and regulatory T cells. Method: immunoSEQ multiplex PCR; TCRdb's copy keeps in-frame clones and lacks some. This sample has nearly 95,000 clones; 94% occur once, and the top ten carry approximately 0.3%. V was clipped by 6 bases and J by 2 bases, with 16 bases between them. The CDR3 loop spans 15 amino acids. Germline V lookup: CDR1 MDHEN, CDR2 SYDVKM. The sequencing input was non-Treg CD4+ T cells sorted from blood. The chain has TRBV28 and TRBJ2-5, with D possibly TRBD1 on 5 matching bases. The clonotype originates from a human donor in good health. CDR3 DNA sequence: TGTGCCAGCAGCCACCTTTATCAGGGACAAGAGACCCAGTACTTC. Protein: CASSHLYQGQETQYF.